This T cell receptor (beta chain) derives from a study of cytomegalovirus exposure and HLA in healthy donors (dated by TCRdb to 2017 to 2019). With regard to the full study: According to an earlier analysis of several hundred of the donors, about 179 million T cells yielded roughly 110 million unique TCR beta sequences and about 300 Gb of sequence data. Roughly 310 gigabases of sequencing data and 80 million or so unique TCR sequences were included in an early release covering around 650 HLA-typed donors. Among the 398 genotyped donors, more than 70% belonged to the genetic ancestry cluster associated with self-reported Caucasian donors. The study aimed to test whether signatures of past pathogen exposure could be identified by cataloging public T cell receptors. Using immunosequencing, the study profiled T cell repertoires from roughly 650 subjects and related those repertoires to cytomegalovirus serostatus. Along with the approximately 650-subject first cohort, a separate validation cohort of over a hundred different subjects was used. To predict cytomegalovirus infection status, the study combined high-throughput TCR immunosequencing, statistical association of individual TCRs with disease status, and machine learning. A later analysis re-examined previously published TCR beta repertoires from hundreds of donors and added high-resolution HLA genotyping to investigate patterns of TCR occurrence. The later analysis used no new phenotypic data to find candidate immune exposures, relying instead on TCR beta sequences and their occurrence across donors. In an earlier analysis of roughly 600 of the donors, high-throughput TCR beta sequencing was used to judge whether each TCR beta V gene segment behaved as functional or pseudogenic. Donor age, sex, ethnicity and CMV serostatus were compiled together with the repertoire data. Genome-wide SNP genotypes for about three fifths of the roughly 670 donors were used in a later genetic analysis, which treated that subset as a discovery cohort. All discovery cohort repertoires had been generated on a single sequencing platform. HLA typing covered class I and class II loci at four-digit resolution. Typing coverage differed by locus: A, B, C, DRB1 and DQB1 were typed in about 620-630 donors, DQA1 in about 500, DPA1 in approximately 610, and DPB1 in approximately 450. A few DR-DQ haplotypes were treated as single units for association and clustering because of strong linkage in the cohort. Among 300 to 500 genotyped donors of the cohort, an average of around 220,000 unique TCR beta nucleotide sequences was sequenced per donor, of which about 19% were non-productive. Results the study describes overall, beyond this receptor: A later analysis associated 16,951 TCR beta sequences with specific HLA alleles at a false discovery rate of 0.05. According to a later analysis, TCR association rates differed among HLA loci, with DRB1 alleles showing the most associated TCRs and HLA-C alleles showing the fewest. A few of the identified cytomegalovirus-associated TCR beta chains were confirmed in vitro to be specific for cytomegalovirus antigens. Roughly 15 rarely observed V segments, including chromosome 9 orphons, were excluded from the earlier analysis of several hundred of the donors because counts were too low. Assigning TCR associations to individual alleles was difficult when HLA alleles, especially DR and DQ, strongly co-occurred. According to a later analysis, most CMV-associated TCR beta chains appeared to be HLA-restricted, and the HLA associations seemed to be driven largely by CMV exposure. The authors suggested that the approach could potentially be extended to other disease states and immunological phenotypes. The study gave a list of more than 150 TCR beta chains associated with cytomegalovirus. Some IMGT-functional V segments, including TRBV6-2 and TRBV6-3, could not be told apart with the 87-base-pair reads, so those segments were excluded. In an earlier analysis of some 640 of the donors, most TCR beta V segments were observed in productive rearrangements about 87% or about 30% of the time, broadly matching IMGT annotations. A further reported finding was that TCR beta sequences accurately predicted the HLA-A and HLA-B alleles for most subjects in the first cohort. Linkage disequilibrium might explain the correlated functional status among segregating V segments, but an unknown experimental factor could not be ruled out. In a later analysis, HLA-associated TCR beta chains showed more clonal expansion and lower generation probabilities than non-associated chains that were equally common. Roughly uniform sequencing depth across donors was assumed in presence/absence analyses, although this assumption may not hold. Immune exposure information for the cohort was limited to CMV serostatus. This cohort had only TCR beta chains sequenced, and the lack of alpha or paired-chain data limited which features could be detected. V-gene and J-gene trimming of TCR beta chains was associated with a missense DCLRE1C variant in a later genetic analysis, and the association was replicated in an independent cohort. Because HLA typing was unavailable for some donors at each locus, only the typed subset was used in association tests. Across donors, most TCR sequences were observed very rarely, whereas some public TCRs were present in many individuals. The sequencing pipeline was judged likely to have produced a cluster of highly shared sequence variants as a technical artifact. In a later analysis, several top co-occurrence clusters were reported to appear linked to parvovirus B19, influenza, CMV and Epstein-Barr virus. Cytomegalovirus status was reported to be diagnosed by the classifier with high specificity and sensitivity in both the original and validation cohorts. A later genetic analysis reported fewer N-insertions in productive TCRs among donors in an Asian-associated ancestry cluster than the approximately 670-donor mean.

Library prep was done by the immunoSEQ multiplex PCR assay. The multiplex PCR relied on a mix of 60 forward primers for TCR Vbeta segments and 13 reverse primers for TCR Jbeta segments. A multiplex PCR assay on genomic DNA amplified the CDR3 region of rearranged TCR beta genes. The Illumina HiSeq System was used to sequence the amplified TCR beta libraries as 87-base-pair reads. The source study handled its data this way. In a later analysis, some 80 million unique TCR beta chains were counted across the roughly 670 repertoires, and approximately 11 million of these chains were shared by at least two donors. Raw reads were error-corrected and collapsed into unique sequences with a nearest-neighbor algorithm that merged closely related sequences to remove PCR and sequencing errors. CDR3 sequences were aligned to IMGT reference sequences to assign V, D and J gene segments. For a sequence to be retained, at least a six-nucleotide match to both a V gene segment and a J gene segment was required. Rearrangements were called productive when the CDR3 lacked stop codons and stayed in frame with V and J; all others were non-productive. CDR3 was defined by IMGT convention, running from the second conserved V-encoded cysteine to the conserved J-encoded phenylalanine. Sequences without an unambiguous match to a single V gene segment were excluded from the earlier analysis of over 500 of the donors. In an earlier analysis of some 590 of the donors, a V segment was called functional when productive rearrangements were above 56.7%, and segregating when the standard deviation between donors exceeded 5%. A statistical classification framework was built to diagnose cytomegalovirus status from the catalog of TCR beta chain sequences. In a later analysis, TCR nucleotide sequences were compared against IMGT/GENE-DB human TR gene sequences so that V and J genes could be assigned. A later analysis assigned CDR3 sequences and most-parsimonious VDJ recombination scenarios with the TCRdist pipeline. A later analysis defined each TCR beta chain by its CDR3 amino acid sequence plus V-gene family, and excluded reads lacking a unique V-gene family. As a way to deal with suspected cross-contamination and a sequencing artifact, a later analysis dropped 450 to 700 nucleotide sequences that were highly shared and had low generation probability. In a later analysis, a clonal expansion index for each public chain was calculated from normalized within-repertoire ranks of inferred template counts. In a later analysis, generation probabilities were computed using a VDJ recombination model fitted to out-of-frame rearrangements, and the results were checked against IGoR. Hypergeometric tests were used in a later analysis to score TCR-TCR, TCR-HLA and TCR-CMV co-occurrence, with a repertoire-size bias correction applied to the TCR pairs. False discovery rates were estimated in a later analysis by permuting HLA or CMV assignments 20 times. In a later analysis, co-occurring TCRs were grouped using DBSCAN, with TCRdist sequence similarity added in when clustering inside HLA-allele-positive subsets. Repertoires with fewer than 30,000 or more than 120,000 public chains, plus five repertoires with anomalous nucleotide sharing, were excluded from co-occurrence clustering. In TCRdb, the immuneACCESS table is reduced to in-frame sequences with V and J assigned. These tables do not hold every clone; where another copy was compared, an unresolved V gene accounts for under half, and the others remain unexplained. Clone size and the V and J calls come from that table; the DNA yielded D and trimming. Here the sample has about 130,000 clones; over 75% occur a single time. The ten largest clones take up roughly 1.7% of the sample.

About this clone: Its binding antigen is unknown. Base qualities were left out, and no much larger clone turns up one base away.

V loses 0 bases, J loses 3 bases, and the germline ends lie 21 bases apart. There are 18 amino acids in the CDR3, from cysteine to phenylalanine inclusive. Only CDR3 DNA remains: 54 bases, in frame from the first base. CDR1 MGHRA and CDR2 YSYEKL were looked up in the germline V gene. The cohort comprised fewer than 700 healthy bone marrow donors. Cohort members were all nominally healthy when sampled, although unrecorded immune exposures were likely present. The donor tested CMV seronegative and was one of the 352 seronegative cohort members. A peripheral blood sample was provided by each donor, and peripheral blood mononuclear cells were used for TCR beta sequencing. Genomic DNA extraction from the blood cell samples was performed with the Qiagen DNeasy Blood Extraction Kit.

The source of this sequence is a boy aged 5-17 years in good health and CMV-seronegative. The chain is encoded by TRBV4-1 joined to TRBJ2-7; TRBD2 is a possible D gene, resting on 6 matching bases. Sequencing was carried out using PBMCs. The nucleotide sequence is TGCGCCAGCAGCCAAGAAAGTGGGGCCTTGGAGGGAATCTACGAGCAGTACTTC. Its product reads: CASSQESGALEGIYEQYF.